This T cell receptor (beta chain) was captured by sequencing in a study of cytomegalovirus exposure and HLA in healthy donors. Overall study findings and caveats: In a later analysis, V- and J-gene trimming of beta chains associated with a DCLRE1C missense variant, replicated independently. Evidence from a later analysis indicated that most CMV-associated TCR beta chains looked HLA-restricted. Analyses of presence and absence presupposed an approximately uniform sequencing depth across donors. Some public TCRs appeared in many individuals, while most sequences were rare.

The CDR3 is 14 residues long. CDR1 and CDR2 (germline): SGHRS, YFSETQ. The J segment lost 9 bases and the V segment lost 4 bases, leaving 7 bases of the junction unmatched. The PCR contained 60 Vbeta and 13 Jbeta primers. Profiling relied on immunoSEQ multiplex PCR, and the TCRdb table lists in-frame clones only, not all of them. This table holds over 75,000 clones, over 70% found once. Only a few counts were recorded for this clone. The antigen is not known. Sequencing used PBMCs. This receptor was identified in a man in his fifties in good health and CMV-seropositive. This chain joins TRBV5-1 and TRBJ1-6, with 7 bases lining up with TRBD1. This chain's CDR3 is CASSPGQDVSPLHF. The CDR3 nucleotides are TGCGCCAGCAGCCCCGGACAGGACGTTTCACCCCTCCACTTT. The variable domain in full, with the rest retrieved from reference TRBV5-1 and TRBJ1-6, is KAGVTQTPRYLIKTRGQQVTLSCSPISGHRSVSWYQQTPGQGLQFLFEYFSETQRNKGNFPGRFSGRQFSNSRSEMNVSTLELGDSALYLCASSPGQDVSPLHFGNGTRLTVT.